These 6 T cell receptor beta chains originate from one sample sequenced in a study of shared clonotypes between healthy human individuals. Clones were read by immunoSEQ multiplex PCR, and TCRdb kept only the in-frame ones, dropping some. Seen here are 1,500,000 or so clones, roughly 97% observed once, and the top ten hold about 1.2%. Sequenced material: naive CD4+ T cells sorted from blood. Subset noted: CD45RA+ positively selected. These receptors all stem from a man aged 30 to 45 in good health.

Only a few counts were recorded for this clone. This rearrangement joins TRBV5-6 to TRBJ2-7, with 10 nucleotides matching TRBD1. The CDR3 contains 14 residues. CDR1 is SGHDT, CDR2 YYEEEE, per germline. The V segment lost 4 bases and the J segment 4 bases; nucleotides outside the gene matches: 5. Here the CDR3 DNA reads TGTGCCAGCAGCCTGGGACAGGGGAGGTACGAGCAGTACTTC. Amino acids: CASSLGQGRYEQYF.

The CDR3 region is CASSVDYEQYF. CDR3 nucleotides: TGTGCCAGCAGCGTGGACTACGAGCAGTACTTC. The rearrangement uses TRBV9 and TRBJ2-7; the D is unclear. Trimming took off 2 bases at V and 3 bases at J, with 3 bases between the two ends. In germline, CDR1 is SGDLS, CDR2 YYNGEE. The CDR3 length is 11 residues.

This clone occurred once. The CDR3 DNA reads TGTGCCAGCAGCACTTCACAGGGGGCAAAGGACTCTGACTACGAGCAGTACTTC. Translating it yields CASSTSQGAKDSDYEQYF. The rearrangement joins TRBV11-2 to TRBJ2-7; 9 nucleotides match TRBD1. Germline trimming cut 5 bases from V and 3 bases from J; bases unmatched to any gene: 17. The CDR3 loop spans 18 amino acids. Germline V gene sequence: CDR1 SGHAT, CDR2 FQNNGV.

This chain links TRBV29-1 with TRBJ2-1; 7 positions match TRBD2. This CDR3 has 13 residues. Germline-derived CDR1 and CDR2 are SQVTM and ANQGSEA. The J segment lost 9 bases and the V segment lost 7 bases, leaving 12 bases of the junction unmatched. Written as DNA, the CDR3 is TGCAGCGGGCGGAGTACCAGGGAGGGTGAGCAGTTCTTC. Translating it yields CSGRSTREGEQFF.

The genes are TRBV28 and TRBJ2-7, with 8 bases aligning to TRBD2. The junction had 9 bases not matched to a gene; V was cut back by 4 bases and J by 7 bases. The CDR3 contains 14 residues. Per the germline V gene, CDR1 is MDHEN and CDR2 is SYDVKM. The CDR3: CASSSLGTSIEQYF. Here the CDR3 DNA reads TGTGCCAGCAGTTCTCTTGGGACTAGTATTGAGCAGTACTTC.

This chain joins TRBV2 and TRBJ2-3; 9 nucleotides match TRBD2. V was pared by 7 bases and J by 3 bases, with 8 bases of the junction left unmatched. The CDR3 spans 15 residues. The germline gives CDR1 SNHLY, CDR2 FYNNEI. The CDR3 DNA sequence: TGTGCCAGCAACCTTAGCGGGAGTGAGACAGATACGCAGTATTTT. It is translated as CASNLSGSETDTQYF.